This T cell receptor (beta chain) was recorded in a study of blood T cell repertoires in COVID-19. Whole-study context: Specimens from acute and convalescent COVID-19 originated in the United States, Italy and Spain. PBMCs, B-cell-depleted T cells, or T cells were the source of the cDNA or gDNA that made up the material.

The CDR3 runs to 13 residues. Trimming left V 3 bases short and J 5 bases short, with 11 bases between. Germline-derived CDR1 and CDR2 are GTSNPN and SVGIG (reference sequence). Under the authors' procedure: Estimation of nucleated cell counts was performed using reference gene primer amplification. Clones were read by immunoSEQ multiplex PCR, and TCRdb kept only the in-frame ones, dropping some. D and trimming were read from the DNA, whereas the V and J calls and clone size are those reported in that table. The data hold 5,000 to 6,500 clones, with around 90% observed a single time. The rearrangement links TRBV30 to TRBJ1-5; D remains ambiguous. The clonotype originates from a human donor in a cohort sampled during active COVID-19. Sequenced: peripheral blood. CDR3 bases: TGTGCCTGGAGCGCAGGCCCGGATCAGCCCCAGCATTTT. Amino acid sequence: CAWSAGPDQPQHF.